The subject of this entry is one T cell receptor beta chain. This sample was included in a study of T cell responses to AZD1222 COVID-19 vaccine. Profiled with immunoSEQ multiplex PCR; TCRdb holds only in-frame clones, not every one. The repertoire holds 150,000 to 200,000 clones, with roughly 92% as singletons. Per germline, CDR1 SGHRS and CDR2 YFSETQ. V lost 6 bases, J lost 5 bases, and 5 bases stayed unmatched. CDR3 length equals 13 residues. The sequencing used peripheral blood, collected on day 0 of AZD1222 vaccination. The V call is TRBV5-1, the J call TRBJ2-7; TRBD1 matches at 10 bases. The clonotype was recovered from an adult in good health. In DNA form, the CDR3 reads TGCGCCAGCACCGACAGGGGGCTGGACGAGCAGTACTTC. Translation gives CASTDRGLDEQYF.